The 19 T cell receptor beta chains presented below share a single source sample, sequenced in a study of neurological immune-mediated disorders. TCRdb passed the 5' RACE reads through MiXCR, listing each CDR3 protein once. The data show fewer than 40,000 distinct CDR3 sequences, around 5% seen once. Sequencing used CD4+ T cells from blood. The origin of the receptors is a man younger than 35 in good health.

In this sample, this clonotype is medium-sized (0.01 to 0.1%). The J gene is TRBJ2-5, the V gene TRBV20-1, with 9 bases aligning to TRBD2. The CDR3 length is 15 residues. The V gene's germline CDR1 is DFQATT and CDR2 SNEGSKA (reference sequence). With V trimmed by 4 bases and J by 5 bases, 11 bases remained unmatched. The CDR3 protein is CSAIAAAGGLETQYF. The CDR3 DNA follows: TGCAGTGCTATAGCGGCAGCGGGGGGCCTGGAGACCCAGTACTTC.

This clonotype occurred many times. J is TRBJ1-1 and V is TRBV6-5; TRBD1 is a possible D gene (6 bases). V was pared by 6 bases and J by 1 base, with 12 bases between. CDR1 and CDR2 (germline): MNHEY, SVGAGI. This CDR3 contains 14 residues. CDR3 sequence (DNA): TGTGCCAGCAGCAGGGACACTTCGAACACTGAAGCTTTCTTT. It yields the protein CASSRDTSNTEAFF.

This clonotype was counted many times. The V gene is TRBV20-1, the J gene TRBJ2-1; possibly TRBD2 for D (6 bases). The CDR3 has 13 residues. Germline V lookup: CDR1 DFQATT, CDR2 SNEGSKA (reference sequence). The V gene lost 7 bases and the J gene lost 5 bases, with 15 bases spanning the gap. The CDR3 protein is CSEGLHIDNEQFF. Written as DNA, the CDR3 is TGCAGTGAGGGACTCCACATTGACAATGAGCAGTTCTTC.

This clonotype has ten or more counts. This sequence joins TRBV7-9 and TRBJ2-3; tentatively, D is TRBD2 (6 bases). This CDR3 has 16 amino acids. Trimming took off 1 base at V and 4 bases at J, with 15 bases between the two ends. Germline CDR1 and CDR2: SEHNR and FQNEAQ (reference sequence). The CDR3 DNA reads TGTGCCAGCAGCTTAGGACTTGACAGCGGGTCAGATACGCAGTATTTT. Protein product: CASSLGLDSGSDTQYF. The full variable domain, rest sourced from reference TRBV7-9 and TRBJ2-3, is DTGVSQNPRHKITKRGQNVTFRCDPISEHNRLYWYRQTLGQGPEFLTYFQNEAQLEKSRLLSDRFSAERPKGSFSTLEIQRTEQGDSAMYLCASSLGLDSGSDTQYFGPGTRLTVL.

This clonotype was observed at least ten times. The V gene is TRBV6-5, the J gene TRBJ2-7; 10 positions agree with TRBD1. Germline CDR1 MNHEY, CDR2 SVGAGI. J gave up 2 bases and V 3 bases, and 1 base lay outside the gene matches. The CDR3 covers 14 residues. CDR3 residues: CASSYGQGAYEQYF. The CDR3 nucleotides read TGTGCCAGCAGTTATGGACAGGGGGCCTACGAGCAGTACTTC.

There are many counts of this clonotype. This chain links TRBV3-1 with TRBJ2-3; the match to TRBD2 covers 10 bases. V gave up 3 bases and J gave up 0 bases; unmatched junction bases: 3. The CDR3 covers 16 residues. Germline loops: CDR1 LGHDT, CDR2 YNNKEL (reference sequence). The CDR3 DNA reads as TGTGCCAGCAGCCAGCAAGCGGGGGGGAGCACAGATACGCAGTATTTT. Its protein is CASSQQAGGSTDTQYF.

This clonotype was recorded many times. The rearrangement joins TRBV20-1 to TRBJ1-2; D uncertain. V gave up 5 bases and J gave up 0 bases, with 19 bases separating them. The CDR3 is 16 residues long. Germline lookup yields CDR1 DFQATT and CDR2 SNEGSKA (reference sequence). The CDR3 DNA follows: TGCAGTGCTGTTCGACCATACCTCACCGCTAACTATGGCTACACCTTC. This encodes CSAVRPYLTANYGYTF.

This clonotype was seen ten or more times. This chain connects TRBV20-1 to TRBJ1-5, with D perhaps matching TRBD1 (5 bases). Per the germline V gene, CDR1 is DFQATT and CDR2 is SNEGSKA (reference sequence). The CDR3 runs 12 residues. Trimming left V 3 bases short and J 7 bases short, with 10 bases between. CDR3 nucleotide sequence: TGCAGTGCTAGTGGGGGGGGACAGCCCCAGCATTTT. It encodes CSASGGGQPQHF.

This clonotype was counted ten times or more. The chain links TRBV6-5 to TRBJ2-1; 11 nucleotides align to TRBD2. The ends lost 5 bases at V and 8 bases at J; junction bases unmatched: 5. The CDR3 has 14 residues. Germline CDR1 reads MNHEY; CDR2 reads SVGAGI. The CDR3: CASSIAGGPYEQFF. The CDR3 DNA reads TGTGCCAGCAGTATAGCGGGGGGGCCATATGAGCAGTTCTTC.

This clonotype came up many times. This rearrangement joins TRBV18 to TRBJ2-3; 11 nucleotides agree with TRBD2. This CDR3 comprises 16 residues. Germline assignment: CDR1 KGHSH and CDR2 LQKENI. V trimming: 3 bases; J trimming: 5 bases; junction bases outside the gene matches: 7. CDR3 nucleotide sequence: TGTGCCAGCTCACCCTCCCTAGCGGGGGGTAAAGATACGCAGTATTTT. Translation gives CASSPSLAGGKDTQYF.

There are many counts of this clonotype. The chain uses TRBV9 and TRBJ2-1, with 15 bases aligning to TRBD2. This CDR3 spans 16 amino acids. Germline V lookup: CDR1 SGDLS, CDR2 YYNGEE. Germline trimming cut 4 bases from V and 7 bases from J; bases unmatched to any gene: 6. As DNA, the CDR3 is TGTGCCAGCAGCTTAGGACTAGCGGGGGGGCAGAATGAGCAGTTCTTC. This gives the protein CASSLGLAGGQNEQFF.

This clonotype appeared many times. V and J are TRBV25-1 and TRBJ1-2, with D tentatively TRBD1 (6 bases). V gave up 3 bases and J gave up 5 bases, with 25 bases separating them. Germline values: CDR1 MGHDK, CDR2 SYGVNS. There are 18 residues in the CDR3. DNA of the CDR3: TGTGCCAGCAGTGACTCCCCGGGAAGGGGGACTGATAATTATGGCTACACCTTC. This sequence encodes CASSDSPGRGTDNYGYTF.

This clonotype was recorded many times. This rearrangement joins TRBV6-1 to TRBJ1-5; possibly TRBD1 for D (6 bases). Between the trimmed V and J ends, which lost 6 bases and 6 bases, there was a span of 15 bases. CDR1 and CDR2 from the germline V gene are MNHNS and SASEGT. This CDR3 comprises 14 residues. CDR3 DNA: TGTGCCAGCAGCCTGGGGGGGGCCAGTCAGCCCCAGCATTTT. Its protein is CASSLGGASQPQHF.

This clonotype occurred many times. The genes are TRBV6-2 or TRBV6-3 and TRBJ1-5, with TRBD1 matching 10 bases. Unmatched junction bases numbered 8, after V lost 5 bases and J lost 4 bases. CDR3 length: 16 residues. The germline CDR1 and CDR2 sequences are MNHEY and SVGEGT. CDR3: CASSALGQGGNQPQHF. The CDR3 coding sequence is TGTGCCAGCAGTGCCCTCGGACAGGGGGGAAATCAGCCCCAGCATTTT.

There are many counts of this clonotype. CDR3 DNA sequence: TGCGCCAGCAGCCAAGTCAACGGTCTTGAAACAGATACGCAGTATTTT. Protein product: CASSQVNGLETDTQYF. The chain combines TRBV4-1 with TRBJ2-3; D call uncertain. V lost 1 base and J 3 bases, leaving 14 bases between the germline ends. There are 16 residues in the CDR3. Per the germline V gene, CDR1 is MGHRA and CDR2 is YSYEKL.

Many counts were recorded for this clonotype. The CDR3 reads CAISESIPFDSMNTEAFF. The CDR3 region has the DNA TGTGCCATCAGTGAGTCGATCCCCTTCGACAGTATGAACACTGAAGCTTTCTTT. This chain joins TRBV10-3 and TRBJ1-1, with D perhaps matching TRBD1 (5 bases). Trimming took off 0 bases at V and 0 bases at J, with 17 bases between the two ends. This CDR3 comprises 18 residues. The V gene's germline CDR1 is ENHRY and CDR2 SYGVKD.

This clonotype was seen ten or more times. CDR3 sequence reads: CASSVGLARGDEQYF. DNA for the CDR3: TGTGCCAGCAGCGTAGGTCTCGCCAGGGGAGACGAGCAGTACTTC. The gene calls are TRBV9 and TRBJ2-7; possible D gene TRBD1, 6 bases. The germline gives CDR1 SGDLS, CDR2 YYNGEE. With 0 bases removed from V and 5 bases from J, the gap between germline ends came to 15 bases. The CDR3 totals 15 residues.

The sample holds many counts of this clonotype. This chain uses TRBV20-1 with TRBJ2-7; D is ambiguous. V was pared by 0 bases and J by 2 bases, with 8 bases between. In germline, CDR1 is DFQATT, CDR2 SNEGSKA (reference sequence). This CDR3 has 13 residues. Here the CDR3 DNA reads TGCAGTGCTAGAGATGGGCCTGCCTACGAGCAGTACTTC. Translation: CSARDGPAYEQYF.

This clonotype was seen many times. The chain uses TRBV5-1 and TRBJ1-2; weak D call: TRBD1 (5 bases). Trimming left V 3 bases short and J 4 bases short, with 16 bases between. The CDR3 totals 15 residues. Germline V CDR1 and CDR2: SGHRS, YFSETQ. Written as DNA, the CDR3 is TGCGCCAGCAGCTCCCAGCCCACAGGCCCCTATGGCTACACCTTC. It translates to CASSSQPTGPYGYTF.